This TCR beta chain appears in the sequencing data of a study of T cell clones after liver transplantation. The wider study: Liver transplant recipients had immunosuppression withdrawal attempted within 2 years.

Details on this clone: The antigen remains undetermined.

Produced via immunoSEQ multiplex PCR; TCRdb's table is partial and in-frame only. Among 45,000 to 60,000 clones listed, roughly 90% were seen once. Overall study results and limits: In a couple of subjects, few donor cells limited the measurable donor-reactive repertoire.

The CDR3 is 16 residues long. V shed 5 bases and J 5 bases; nucleotides not matched to a gene: 12. Germline CDR1 is MNHEY and CDR2 is SMNVEV (reference sequence). The V gene is TRBV27, the J gene TRBJ1-3; 7 bases line up with TRBD1. The clonotype comes from a human patient who received a liver transplant. Some T cells may trace back to the graft donor. Sequencing used CD8+ T cells from blood, obtained 12 months after liver transplant. CDR3 DNA sequence: TGTGCCAGCAGTCCTCAAACAGGGGCTTACAGAAACACCATATATTTT. Protein product: CASSPQTGAYRNTIYF.